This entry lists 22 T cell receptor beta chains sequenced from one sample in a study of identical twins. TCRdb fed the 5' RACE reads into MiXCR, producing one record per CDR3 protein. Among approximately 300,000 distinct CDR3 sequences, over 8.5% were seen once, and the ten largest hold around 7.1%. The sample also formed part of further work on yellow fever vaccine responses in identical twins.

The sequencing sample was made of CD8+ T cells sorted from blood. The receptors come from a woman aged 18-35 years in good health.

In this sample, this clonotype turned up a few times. CDR3 sequence reads: CSVVGTSGRVNEQFF. In DNA, the CDR3 is TGCAGCGTTGTTGGGACTAGCGGGAGGGTAAATGAGCAGTTCTTC. The rearrangement uses TRBV29-1 and TRBJ2-1; TRBD2 agrees at 16 bases. The CDR3 has 15 amino acids. CDR1 is SQVTM and CDR2 is ANQGSEA in the germline V gene. The V segment lost 4 bases and the J segment 7 bases; nucleotides outside the gene matches: 4.

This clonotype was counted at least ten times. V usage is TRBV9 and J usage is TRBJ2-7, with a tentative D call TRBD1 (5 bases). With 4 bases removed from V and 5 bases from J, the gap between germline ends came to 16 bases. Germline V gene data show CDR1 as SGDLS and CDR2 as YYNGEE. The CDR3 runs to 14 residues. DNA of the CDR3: TGTGCCAGCAGCTTACGACAGTCTCTCGACGAGCAGTACTTC. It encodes CASSLRQSLDEQYF. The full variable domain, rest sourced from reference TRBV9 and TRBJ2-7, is DSGVTQTPKHLITATGQRVTLRCSPRSGDLSVYWYQQSLDQGLQFLIQYYNGEERAKGNILERFSAQQFPDLHSELNLSSLELGDSALYFCASSLRQSLDEQYFGPGTRLTVT.

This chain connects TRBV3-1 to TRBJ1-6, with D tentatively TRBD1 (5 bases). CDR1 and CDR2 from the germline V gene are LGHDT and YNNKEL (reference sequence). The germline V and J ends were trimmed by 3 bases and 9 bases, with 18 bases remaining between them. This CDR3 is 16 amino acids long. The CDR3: CASSQDPRGNASPLHF. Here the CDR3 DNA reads TGTGCCAGCAGCCAGGACCCGCGGGGGAACGCTTCACCCCTCCACTTT.

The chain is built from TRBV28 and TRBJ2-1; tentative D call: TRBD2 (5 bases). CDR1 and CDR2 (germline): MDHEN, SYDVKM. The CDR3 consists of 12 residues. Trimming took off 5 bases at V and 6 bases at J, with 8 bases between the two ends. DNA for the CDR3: TGTGCCAGCAGTCCAACTAGCAATGAGCAGTTCTTC. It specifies CASSPTSNEQFF.

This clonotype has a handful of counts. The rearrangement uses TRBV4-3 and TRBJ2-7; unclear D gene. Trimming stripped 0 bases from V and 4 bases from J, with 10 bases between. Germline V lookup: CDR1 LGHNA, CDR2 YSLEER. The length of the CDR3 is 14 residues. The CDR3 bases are TGCGCCAGCAGCCAAGAGTGGCAGTATTACGAGCAGTACTTC. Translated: CASSQEWQYYEQYF.

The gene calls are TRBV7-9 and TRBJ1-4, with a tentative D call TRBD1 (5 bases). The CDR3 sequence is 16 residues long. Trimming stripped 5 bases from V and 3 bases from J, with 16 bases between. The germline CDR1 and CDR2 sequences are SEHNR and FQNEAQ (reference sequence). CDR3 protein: CASSPPQGTANEKLFF. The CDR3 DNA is TGTGCCAGCAGCCCGCCGCAGGGTACGGCTAATGAAAAACTGTTTTTT.

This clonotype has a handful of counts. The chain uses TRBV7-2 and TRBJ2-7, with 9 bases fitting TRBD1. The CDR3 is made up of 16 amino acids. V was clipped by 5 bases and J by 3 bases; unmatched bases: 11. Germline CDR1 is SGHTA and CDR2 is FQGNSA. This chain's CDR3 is CASSPHWDRAIYEQYF. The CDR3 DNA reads TGTGCCAGCAGCCCCCATTGGGACAGGGCCATCTACGAGCAGTACTTC. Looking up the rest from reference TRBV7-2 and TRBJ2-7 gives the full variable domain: GAGVSQSPSNKVTEKGKDVELRCDPISGHTALYWYRQSLGQGLEFLIYFQGNSAPDKSGLPSDRFSAERTGGSVSTLTIQRTQQEDSAVYLCASSPHWDRAIYEQYFGPGTRLTVT.

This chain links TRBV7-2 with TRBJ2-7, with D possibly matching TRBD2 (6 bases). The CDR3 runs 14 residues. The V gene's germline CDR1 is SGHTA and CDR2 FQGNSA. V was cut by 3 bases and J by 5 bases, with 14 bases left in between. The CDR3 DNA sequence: TGTGCCAGCAGCTTCGGGGGAGTTAGAAACGAGCAGTACTTC. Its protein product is CASSFGGVRNEQYF.

CDR3 sequence reads: CASSPRLDTRYNEQFF. CDR3 nucleotide sequence: TGTGCCAGCAGCCCCAGACTTGACACCCGATACAATGAGCAGTTCTTC. The chain recombines TRBV7-9 with TRBJ2-1; unclear D gene. With 5 bases removed from V and 4 bases from J, the gap between germline ends came to 18 bases. This CDR3 is built from 16 residues. Germline assignment: CDR1 SEHNR and CDR2 FQNEAQ (reference sequence).

The CDR3, as DNA: TGTGCCAGCAGTCCCGGGACGGGGACCCAGTACTTC. Translation gives CASSPGTGTQYF. The chain employs TRBV12-3 or TRBV12-4 and TRBJ2-5; either TRBD1 or TRBD2 may supply D (5 bases each). The V and J ends lost 5 bases and 7 bases respectively, with 11 bases between them. This CDR3 spans 12 amino acids.

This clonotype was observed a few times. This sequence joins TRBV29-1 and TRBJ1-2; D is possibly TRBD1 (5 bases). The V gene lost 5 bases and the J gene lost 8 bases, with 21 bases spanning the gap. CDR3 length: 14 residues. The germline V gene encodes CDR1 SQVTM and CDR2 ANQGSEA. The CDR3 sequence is CSVRSTTQGSGYTF. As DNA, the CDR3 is TGCAGCGTTCGATCCACGACCCAGGGAAGCGGCTACACCTTC.

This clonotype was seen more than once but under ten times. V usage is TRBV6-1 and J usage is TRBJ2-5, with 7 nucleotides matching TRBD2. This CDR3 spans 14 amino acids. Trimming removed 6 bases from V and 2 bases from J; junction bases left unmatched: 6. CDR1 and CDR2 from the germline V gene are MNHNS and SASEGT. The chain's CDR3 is CASSSSGIQETQYF. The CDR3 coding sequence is TGTGCCAGCAGCTCTAGCGGTATACAAGAGACCCAGTACTTC.

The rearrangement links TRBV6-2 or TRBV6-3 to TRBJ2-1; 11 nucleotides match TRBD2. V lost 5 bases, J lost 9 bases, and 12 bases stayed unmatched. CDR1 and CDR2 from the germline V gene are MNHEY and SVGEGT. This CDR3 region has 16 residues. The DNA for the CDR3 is TGTGCCAGCAGTATCGTAGCGGGAGGGCCATTGTTTGAGCAGTTCTTC. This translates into CASSIVAGGPLFEQFF.

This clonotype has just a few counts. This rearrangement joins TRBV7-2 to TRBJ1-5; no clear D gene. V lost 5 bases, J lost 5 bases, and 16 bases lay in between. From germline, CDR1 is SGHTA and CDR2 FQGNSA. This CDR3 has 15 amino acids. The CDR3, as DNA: TGTGCCAGCAGCCCATTCGGCAGTTCCTATCAGCCCCAGCATTTT. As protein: CASSPFGSSYQPQHF.

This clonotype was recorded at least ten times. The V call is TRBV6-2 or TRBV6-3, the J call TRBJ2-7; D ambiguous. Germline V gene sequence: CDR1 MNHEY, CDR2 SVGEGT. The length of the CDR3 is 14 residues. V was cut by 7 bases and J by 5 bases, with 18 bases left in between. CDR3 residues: CASIARVNNHEQYF. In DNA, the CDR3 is TGTGCCAGCATAGCCAGAGTTAATAACCACGAGCAGTACTTC.

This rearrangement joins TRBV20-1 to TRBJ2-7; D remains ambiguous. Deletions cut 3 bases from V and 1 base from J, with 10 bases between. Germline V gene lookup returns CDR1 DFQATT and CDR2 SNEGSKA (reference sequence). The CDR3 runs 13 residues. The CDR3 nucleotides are TGCAGTGCTAGCTCCGGCCAGTCCTACGAGCAGTACTTC. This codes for CSASSGQSYEQYF.

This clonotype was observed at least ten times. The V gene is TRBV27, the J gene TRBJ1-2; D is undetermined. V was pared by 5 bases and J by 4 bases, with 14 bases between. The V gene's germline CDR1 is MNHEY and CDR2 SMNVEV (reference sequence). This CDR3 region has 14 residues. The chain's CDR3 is CASSLTISSYGYTF. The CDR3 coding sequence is TGTGCCAGCAGTCTGACTATCAGTAGCTATGGCTACACCTTC.

The CDR3 region has the DNA TGTGCCAGCAGCCCGATCTGGCGGGAGCGAGTCGGGATGATCTCCTACAATGAGCAGTTCTTC. The encoded protein is CASSPIWRERVGMISYNEQFF. The chain has TRBV5-6 and TRBJ2-1; the match to TRBD2 covers 7 bases. Germline CDR1 is SGHDT and CDR2 is YYEEEE. CDR3 length: 21 amino acids. The trim removed 4 bases at V and 0 bases at J, leaving 22 bases unmatched.

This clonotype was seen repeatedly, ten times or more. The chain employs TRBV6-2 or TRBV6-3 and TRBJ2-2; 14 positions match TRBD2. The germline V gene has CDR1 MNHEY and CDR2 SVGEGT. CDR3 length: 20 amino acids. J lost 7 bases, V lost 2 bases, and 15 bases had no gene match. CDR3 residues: CASSYLGGLAGGSGGGELFF. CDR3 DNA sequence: TGTGCCAGCAGTTACCTAGGAGGACTAGCGGGAGGTTCCGGGGGCGGGGAGCTGTTTTTT.

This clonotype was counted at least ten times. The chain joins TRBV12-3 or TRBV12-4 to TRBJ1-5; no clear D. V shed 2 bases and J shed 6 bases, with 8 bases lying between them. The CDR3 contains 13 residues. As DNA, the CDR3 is TGTGCCAGCAGTTTAAGTGGGTTTCAGCCCCAGCATTTT. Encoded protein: CASSLSGFQPQHF.

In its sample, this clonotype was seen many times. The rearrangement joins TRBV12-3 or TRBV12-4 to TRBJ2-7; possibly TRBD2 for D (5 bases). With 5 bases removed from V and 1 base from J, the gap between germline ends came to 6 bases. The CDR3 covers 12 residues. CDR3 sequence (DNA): TGTGCCAGCAGTAGAGGGTCCTACGAGCAGTACTTC. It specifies CASSRGSYEQYF.

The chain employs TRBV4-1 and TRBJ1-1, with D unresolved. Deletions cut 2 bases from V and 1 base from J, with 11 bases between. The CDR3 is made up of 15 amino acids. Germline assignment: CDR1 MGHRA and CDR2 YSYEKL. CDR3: CASSQSIPPNTEAFF. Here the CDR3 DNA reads TGCGCCAGCAGCCAAAGCATACCACCGAACACTGAAGCTTTCTTT.